What follows describes a single T cell receptor (beta chain). Its specific antigen is unknown. No much larger clone is present one base from it, and per-base qualities are unavailable. This entry comes from a study of OX40 agonist ivuxolimab in advanced cancers. General notes on the study: Ivuxolimab, which targeted the costimulatory receptor OX40 (CD134), was an agonistic, fully human IgG2 monoclonal antibody. Intravenous ivuxolimab was administered to patients every 2 weeks at six dose levels: 0.01, 0.1, 0.3, 1.5, 3 and 10 mg/kg. Of the approximately 54 dose-escalation patients, hepatocellular carcinoma was present in approximately 20, melanoma in some 15, renal cell carcinoma in 9 and head and neck cancer in 9. A male proportion of around 80% and a mean age of roughly 55 years, ranging from about 20 to 79, were recorded for the dose-escalation cohort. Prior anti-PD-1, anti-PD-L1 or anti-CTLA-4 therapy was permitted, and 30% to 50% of dose-escalation patients had received checkpoint inhibitors. Partial responses were achieved by three dose-escalation patients, of whom one had hepatocellular carcinoma and two had cutaneous melanoma. The purpose of peripheral TCRbeta sequencing was to test whether ivuxolimab changed TCR sequence diversity and led to clonal T-cell expansion. The monotherapy dose-escalation portion (N of about 57 patients) of the phase I ivuxolimab trial is reported in the paper. The paper as a whole reports these results and caveats: At doses of 0.1 to 3.0 mg/kg, clonal expansion of both CD4+ and CD8+ T cells in blood was seen between baseline and week 6. The antigen specificity of the peripheral T cells that underwent clonal expansion was not determined. After ivuxolimab, CD8+ T cells had more expanded clones than CD4+ T cells on average. Partial responders in the 0.1-3.0 mg/kg groups had among the lowest normalized peripheral clonal expansion, especially among CD8+ T cells. Low levels of normalized T-cell clonal expansion were also seen in some patients who did not respond.

Patients with autoimmune disease history or receiving systemic immunosuppression were excluded from the trial. Peripheral blood for TCR sequencing was collected from all dose cohorts at baseline, on cycle 4 day 1, and on cycle 7 day 1. The samples were drawn from a first-in-human, open-label, multicenter phase I dose-escalation trial of ivuxolimab. Adults with locally advanced or metastatic melanoma, renal cell, hepatocellular, or head and neck squamous cell carcinoma were enrolled in the trial. Before TCR sequencing, CD4+ T cells and CD8+ T cells were sorted from peripheral blood as separate populations. The CDR3 goes from the cysteine to the phenylalanine over 16 residues. The DNA shown is the 48-base CDR3, in frame from base 1. Unmatched junction bases come to 8, with V trimmed by 0 bases and J by 7 bases. CDR1 and CDR2, per the germline V gene (reference sequence), are LNHNV and YYDKDF. For sequencing of the TCRbeta CDR3 region, genomic DNA was extracted from the sorted cells. The immunoSEQ Assay was used for sequencing of TCRbeta CDR3 regions. TCRdb took this table from immuneACCESS and kept in-frame rearrangements with V and J called. Such tables lack part of the clones; where checked against another copy, unresolved V genes explain under half of the gap, and the rest is unexplained. Counted in this sample were over 45,000 clones; 83% of them appeared once. Roughly 3.3% of the sample rests with the top ten.

This receptor chain uses TRBV15 and TRBJ2-1; 8 bases in between match TRBD2. The source was CD4+ or CD8+ T cells sorted from blood, collected in a trial of the OX40 agonist ivuxolimab. The sequence came from an adult with an advanced solid tumor such as melanoma, head and neck, liver or kidney cancer. The nucleotide sequence reads TGTGCCACCAGCAGAGAGGTTAGCGGGATAGGGAATGAGCAGTTCTTC. Translation gives CATSREVSGIGNEQFF. This CDR3, with the reference TRBV15 and TRBJ2-1 proteins standing in past its ends, gives the full variable domain DAMVIQNPRYQVTQFGKPVTLSCSQTLNHNVMYWYQQKSSQAPKLLFHYYDKDFNNEADTPDNFQSRRPNTSFCFLDIRSPGLGDTAMYLCATSREVSGIGNEQFFGPGTRLTVL.